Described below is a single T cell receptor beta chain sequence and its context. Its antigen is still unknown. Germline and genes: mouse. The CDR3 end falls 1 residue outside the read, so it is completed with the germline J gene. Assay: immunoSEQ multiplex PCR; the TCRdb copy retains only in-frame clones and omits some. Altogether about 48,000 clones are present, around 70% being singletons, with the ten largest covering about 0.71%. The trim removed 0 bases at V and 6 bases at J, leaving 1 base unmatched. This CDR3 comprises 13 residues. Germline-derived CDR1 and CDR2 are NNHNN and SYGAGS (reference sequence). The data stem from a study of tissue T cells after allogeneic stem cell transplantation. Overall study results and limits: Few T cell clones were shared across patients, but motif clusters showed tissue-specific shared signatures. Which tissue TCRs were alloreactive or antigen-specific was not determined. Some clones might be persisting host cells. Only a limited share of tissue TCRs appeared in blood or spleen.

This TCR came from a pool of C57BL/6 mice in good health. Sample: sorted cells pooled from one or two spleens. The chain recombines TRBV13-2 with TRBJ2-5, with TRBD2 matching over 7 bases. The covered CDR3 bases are TGTGCCAGCGGTGATGCACTGGGGGACACCCAGTAC. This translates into CASGDALGDTQY. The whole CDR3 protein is CASGDALGDTQYF.